What follows describes a single TCR beta chain. This entry comes from a study of T cell changes during pregnancy in multiple sclerosis. Germline V gene lookup returns CDR1 MDHEN and CDR2 SYDVKM. V was clipped by 7 bases and J by 8 bases, with 20 bases between them. This CDR3 contains 15 residues. Clones were sequenced by immunoSEQ multiplex PCR, and TCRdb holds only the in-frame ones, with some missing. The profile shows around 50,000 clones, approximately 90% of them singletons. This receptor was identified in a female donor with multiple sclerosis, enrolled in a pregnancy study. Sequenced material: peripheral blood, taken in the first trimester of pregnancy. This chain joins TRBV28 and TRBJ1-4, with D perhaps TRBD1 (5 bases). CDR3 sequence reads: CASTKWGGMREKLFF. The CDR3 bases are TGTGCCAGCACCAAATGGGGGGGGATGAGGGAAAAACTGTTTTTT.